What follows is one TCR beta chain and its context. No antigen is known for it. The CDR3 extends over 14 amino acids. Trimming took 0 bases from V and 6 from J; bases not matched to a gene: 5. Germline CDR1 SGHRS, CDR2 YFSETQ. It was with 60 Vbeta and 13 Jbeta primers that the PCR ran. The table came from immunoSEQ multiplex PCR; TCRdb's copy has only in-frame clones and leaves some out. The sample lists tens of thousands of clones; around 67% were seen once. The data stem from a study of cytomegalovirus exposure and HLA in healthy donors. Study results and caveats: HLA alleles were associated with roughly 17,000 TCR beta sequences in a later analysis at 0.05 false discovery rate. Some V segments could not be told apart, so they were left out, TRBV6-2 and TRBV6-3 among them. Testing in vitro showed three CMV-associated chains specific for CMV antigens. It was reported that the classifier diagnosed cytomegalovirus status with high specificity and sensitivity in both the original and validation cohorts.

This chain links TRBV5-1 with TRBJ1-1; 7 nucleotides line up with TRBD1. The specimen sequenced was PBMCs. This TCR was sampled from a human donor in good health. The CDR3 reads CASSLVPGTAEAFF. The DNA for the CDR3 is TGCGCCAGCAGCTTGGTTCCCGGGACAGCTGAAGCTTTCTTT.